Described below is a single T cell receptor (beta chain) sequence and its context. Its specificity is not known. This entry is derived from a study of cytomegalovirus exposure and HLA in healthy donors. Study-wide results and caveats: Later genetic work tied a missense DCLRE1C variant to beta-chain V and J trimming.

The germline V gene encodes CDR1 KGHSH and CDR2 LQKENI. Trimming left V 6 bases short and J 0 bases short, with 12 bases between. The length of the CDR3 is 15 residues. Donors were ostensibly healthy at sampling, although undocumented immune exposures were probable. Amplification used 60 Vbeta primers and 13 Jbeta primers. Original methodology: The count from a later analysis was some 80 million unique TCR beta chains, some 10 million of them shared. The table came from immunoSEQ multiplex PCR; TCRdb's copy has only in-frame clones and leaves some out. V, J and clone size are taken as reported in that table, and D and trimming were inferred from the DNA itself. The sample includes tens of thousands of clones, about four fifths of them seen just once.

The clonotype originates from a male donor in good health and CMV-seropositive. The chain employs TRBV18 and TRBJ2-1; D gene uncertain. Sequenced sample: PBMCs. The CDR3 protein is CASSESESSYNEQFF. CDR3 nucleotide sequence: TGTGCCAGCTCGGAGTCGGAGAGCTCCTACAATGAGCAGTTCTTC.